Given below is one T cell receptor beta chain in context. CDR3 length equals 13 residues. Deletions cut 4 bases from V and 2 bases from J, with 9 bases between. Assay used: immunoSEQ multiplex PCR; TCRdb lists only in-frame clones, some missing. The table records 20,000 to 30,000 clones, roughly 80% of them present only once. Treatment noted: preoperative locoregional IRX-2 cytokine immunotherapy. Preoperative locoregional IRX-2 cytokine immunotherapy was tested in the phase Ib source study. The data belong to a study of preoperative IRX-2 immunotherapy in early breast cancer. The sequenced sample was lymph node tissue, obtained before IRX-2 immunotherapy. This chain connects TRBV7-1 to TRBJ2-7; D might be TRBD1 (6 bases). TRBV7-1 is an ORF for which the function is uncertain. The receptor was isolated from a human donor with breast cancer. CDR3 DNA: TGTGCCAGCAGCTTCACAGGGACCTACGAGCAGTACTTC. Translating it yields CASSFTGTYEQYF.